The 15 T cell receptor beta chains presented below share a single source sample, sequenced in a study of blood T cell repertoires in COVID-19. Measured with immunoSEQ multiplex PCR; TCRdb has only the in-frame clones, and not every one. The repertoire consists of about 180,000 clones, with roughly 84% occurring once and the leading ten covering 1% to 1.5%. The sample comprised PBMCs or T cells enriched from blood (not recorded which). The receptors were sampled from a human donor with acute COVID-19. The donor label of this sample is uncertain.

Only one count was recorded for this clone. The chain employs TRBV19 and TRBJ2-7; tentative D call: TRBD2 (5 bases). The CDR3 runs 12 residues. The germline V gene has CDR1 LNHDA and CDR2 SQIVND (reference sequence). The germline V and J ends were trimmed by 6 bases and 0 bases, with 6 bases remaining between them. CDR3 sequence: CASRADSYEQYF. For the CDR3, the DNA is TGTGCCAGTAGAGCGGACTCCTACGAGCAGTACTTC.

The CDR3 spells CATSIGDTQYF. The CDR3, as DNA: TGTGCCACCTCTATCGGAGATACGCAGTATTTT. The rearrangement joins TRBV24-1 to TRBJ2-3; D gene ambiguous. From germline, CDR1 is KGHDR and CDR2 SFDVKD. V was pared by 9 bases and J by 5 bases, with 8 bases between. The CDR3 is 11 amino acids.

V gene TRBV4-2 combines with J gene TRBJ2-5; perhaps TRBD2 as D (5 bases). Per the germline V gene, CDR1 is LGHNA and CDR2 is YNFKEQ. The CDR3 extends over 15 amino acids. V lost 1 base and J 2 bases, leaving 11 bases between the germline ends. CDR3 in amino acids: CASSQVLATQETQYF. Written as DNA, the CDR3 is TGTGCCAGCAGCCAAGTCCTAGCCACACAAGAGACCCAGTACTTC.

The rearrangement joins TRBV27 to TRBJ1-4, with 8 bases that match TRBD1. The CDR3 has 14 amino acids. Per the germline V gene, CDR1 is MNHEY and CDR2 is SMNVEV (reference sequence). V gave up 4 bases and J gave up 8 bases; unmatched junction bases: 6. Written as DNA, the CDR3 is TGTGCCAGCAGTTCGCAGGGGGCTCAGGAAAAACTGTTTTTT. Its protein product is CASSSQGAQEKLFF.

V usage is TRBV12-3 or TRBV12-4 and J usage is TRBJ1-3, with 7 bases lining up with TRBD1. V was clipped by 3 bases and J by 8 bases; unmatched bases: 4. The CDR3 runs to 13 residues. CDR3 protein: CASSFGRGDTIYF. CDR3 DNA sequence: TGTGCCAGCAGTTTCGGCAGGGGGGACACCATATATTTT.

This chain uses TRBV4-2 with TRBJ1-1; the D gene is possibly TRBD1 (5 bases). The CDR3 consists of 14 residues. Germline V gene lookup returns CDR1 LGHNA and CDR2 YNFKEQ. V dropped 0 bases and J dropped 10 bases, with 15 bases sitting between them. The CDR3 DNA reads as TGTGCCAGCAGCCAAGAAAGGAATGGGAGGGGAGCTTTCTTT. It codes for CASSQERNGRGAFF.

The chain is built from TRBV5-1 and TRBJ1-5, with 10 positions matching TRBD1. The germline gives CDR1 SGHRS, CDR2 YFSETQ. Trimming took 4 bases from V and 3 from J; bases not matched to a gene: 10. The CDR3 extends over 17 amino acids. CDR3 region: CASSPGTGAWSNQPQHF. CDR3 in DNA: TGCGCCAGCAGCCCCGGGACAGGGGCCTGGTCCAATCAGCCCCAGCATTTT.

The chain uses TRBV5-1 and TRBJ1-1; 9 nucleotides line up with TRBD1. This CDR3 contains 18 residues. Trimming took 1 base from V and 10 from J; bases not matched to a gene: 20. CDR1 and CDR2 from the germline V gene are SGHRS and YFSETQ. The CDR3 loop reads CASSLLDRGRGYSSGAFF. In nucleotides, the CDR3 is TGCGCCAGCAGCTTGCTGGACAGGGGCAGAGGTTATTCGTCCGGAGCTTTCTTT.

The rearrangement joins TRBV5-4 to TRBJ1-6; 7 bases agree with TRBD1. J lost 10 bases, V lost 0 bases, and 7 bases had no gene match. The CDR3 is made up of 15 amino acids. Germline loops: CDR1 SGHNT, CDR2 YYREEE (reference sequence). As DNA, the CDR3 is TGTGCCAGCAGCTTGGGTCGGGACAGAGGATCACCCCTCCACTTT. As protein: CASSLGRDRGSPLHF.

The chain uses TRBV7-3 and TRBJ1-1; 7 bases line up with TRBD1. This CDR3 region has 14 residues. Germline V gene sequence: CDR1 SGHTA, CDR2 FQGTGA. The J segment lost 1 base and the V segment lost 5 bases, leaving 4 bases of the junction unmatched. The CDR3 region is CASSPGTANTEAFF. The CDR3 nucleotides read TGTGCCAGCAGCCCTGGGACAGCGAACACTGAAGCTTTCTTT. Looking up the rest from reference TRBV7-3 and TRBJ1-1 gives the full variable domain: GAGVSQTPSNKVTEKGKYVELRCDPISGHTALYWYRQSLGQGPEFLIYFQGTGAADDSGLPNDRFFAVRPEGSVSTLKIQRTERGDSAVYLCASSPGTANTEAFFGQGTRLTVV.

The chain uses TRBV6-5 and TRBJ1-1, with D tentatively TRBD1 (5 bases). Germline assignment: CDR1 MNHEY and CDR2 SVGAGI. V was shortened by 5 bases and J by 6 bases, with 13 bases between the two germline ends. The length of the CDR3 is 13 residues. The CDR3 is CASSLSDSAEAFF. The CDR3 DNA reads as TGTGCCAGCAGTCTGTCTGACAGCGCTGAAGCTTTCTTT.

The CDR3 sequence: CASSPHRTGGQIPRYEQYF. The CDR3 DNA reads TGTGCCAGCTCACCACACAGGACAGGGGGCCAAATCCCGCGCTACGAGCAGTACTTC. This chain joins TRBV18 and TRBJ2-7, with TRBD1 matching over 11 bases. CDR3 length: 19 residues. The J segment lost 3 bases and the V segment lost 1 base, leaving 14 bases of the junction unmatched. CDR1 and CDR2 (germline): KGHSH, LQKENI. Full variable domain (outside the CDR3, taken from reference TRBV18 and TRBJ2-7): NAGVMQNPRHLVRRRGQEARLRCSPMKGHSHVYWYRQLPEEGLKFMVYLQKENIIDESGMPKERFSAEFPKEGPSILRIQQVVRGDSAAYFCASSPHRTGGQIPRYEQYFGPGTRLTVT.

The V gene is TRBV11-2, the J gene TRBJ1-6; D is ambiguous. There are 14 residues in the CDR3. The V end lost 5 bases, the J end lost 5 bases, and 10 bases lay between the germline ends. The germline CDR1 and CDR2 sequences are SGHAT and FQNNGV. CDR3 sequence reads: CASSPGWNNSPLHF. CDR3 nucleotides: TGTGCCAGCAGCCCGGGATGGAATAATTCACCCCTCCACTTT.

This chain joins TRBV4-1 and TRBJ1-2; 7 bases match TRBD1. The CDR3 length is 14 residues. V lost 6 bases, J lost 8 bases, and 12 bases stayed unmatched. Per the germline V gene, CDR1 is MGHRA and CDR2 is YSYEKL. The CDR3 nucleotides read TGCGCCAGCAGATCAGGGGGGAGGAGGGGGGGCTACACCTTC. Protein sequence: CASRSGGRRGGYTF.

The chain is built from TRBV10-3 and TRBJ1-1; 10 nucleotides agree with TRBD1. The V gene's germline CDR1 is ENHRY and CDR2 SYGVKD. CDR3 size: 13 residues. The trim removed 10 bases at V and 1 base at J, leaving 3 bases unmatched. The CDR3 loop is CATDRGQNTEAFF. The CDR3 DNA sequence: TGTGCCACAGACAGGGGGCAGAACACTGAAGCTTTCTTT.